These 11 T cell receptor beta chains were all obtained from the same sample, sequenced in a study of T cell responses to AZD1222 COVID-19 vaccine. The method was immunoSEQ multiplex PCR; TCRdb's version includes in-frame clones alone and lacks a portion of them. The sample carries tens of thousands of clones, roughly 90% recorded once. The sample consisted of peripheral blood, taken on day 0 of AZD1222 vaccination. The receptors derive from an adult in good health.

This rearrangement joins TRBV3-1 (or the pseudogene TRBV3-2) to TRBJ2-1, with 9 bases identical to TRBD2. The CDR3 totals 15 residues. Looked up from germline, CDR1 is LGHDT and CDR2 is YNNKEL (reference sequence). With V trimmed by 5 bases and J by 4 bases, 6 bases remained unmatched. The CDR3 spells CASSYPAGGYNEQFF. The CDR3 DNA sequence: TGTGCCAGCAGCTACCCAGCGGGAGGTTACAATGAGCAGTTCTTC.

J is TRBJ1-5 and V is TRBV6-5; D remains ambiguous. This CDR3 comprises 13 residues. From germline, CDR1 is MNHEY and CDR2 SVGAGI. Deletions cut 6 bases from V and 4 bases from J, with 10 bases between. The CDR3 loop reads CASRRQENQPQHF. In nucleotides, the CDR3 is TGTGCCAGCAGACGACAAGAGAATCAGCCCCAGCATTTT.

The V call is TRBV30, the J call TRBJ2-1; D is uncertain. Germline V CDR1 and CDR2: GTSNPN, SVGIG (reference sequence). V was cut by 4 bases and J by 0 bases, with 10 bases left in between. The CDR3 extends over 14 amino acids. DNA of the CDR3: TGTGCCTGGAATCCGCAAAGCTCCTACAATGAGCAGTTCTTC. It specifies CAWNPQSSYNEQFF.

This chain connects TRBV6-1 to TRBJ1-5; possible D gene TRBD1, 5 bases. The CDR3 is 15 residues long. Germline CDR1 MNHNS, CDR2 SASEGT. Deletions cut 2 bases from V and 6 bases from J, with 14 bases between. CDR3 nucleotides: TGTGCCAGCAGTGAAAGGGGCCAGGGATTTCAGCCCCAGCATTTT. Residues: CASSERGQGFQPQHF.

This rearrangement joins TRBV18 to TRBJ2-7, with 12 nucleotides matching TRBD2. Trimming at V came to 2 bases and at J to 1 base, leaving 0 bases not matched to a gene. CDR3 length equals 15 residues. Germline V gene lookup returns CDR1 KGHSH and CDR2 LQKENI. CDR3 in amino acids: CASSPGLAGSYEQYF. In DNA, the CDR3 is TGTGCCAGCTCACCAGGACTAGCGGGGTCCTACGAGCAGTACTTC.

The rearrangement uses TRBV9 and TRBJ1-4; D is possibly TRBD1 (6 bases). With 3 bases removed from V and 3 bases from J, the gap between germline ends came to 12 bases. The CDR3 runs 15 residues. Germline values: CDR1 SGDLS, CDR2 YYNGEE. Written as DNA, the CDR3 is TGTGCCAGCAGCGCCCAACAGGGTCCTAATGAAAAACTGTTTTTT. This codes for CASSAQQGPNEKLFF. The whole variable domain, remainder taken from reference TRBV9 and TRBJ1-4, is DSGVTQTPKHLITATGQRVTLRCSPRSGDLSVYWYQQSLDQGLQFLIQYYNGEERAKGNILERFSAQQFPDLHSELNLSSLELGDSALYFCASSAQQGPNEKLFFGSGTQLSVL.

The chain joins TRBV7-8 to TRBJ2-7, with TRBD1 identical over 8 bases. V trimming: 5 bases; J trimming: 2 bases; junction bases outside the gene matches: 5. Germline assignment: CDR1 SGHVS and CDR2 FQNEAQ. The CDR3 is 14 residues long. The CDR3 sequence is CASSPLTGAYEQYF. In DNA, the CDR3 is TGTGCCAGCAGCCCGTTGACAGGGGCCTACGAGCAGTACTTC.

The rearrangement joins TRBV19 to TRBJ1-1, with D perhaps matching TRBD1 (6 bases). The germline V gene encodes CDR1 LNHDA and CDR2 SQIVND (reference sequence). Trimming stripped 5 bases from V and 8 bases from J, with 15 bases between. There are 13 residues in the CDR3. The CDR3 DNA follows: TGTGCCAGTAGTTCTCGCCAGGGGCGCGAAGCTTTCTTT. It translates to CASSSRQGREAFF.

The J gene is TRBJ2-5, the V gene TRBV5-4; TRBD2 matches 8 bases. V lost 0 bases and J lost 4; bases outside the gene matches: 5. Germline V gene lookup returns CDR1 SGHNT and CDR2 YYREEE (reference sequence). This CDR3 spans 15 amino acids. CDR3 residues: CASSLARSGGETQYF. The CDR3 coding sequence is TGTGCCAGCAGCTTGGCCAGGAGCGGGGGAGAGACCCAGTACTTC.

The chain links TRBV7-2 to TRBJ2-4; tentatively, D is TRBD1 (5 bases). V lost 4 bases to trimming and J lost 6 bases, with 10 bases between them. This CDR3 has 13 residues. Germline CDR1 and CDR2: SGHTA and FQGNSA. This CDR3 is CASSSSTGNIQYF. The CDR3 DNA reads TGTGCCAGCAGCTCCAGCACAGGAAACATTCAGTACTTC.

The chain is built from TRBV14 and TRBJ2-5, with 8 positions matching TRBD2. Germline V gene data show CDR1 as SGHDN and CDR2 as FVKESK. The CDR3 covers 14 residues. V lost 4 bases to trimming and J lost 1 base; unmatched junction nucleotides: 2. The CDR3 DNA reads TGTGCCAGCAGCCCTGCGGGGGGCCAAGAGACCCAGTACTTC. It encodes CASSPAGGQETQYF.